The 27 T cell receptor beta chains listed next were all sequenced from one sample in a study of blood T cell repertoires in COVID-19. The method was immunoSEQ multiplex PCR; TCRdb's version includes in-frame clones alone and lacks a portion of them. The data contain about 53,000 clones, 90% of them singletons. Sequenced: peripheral blood. These receptors originate from a human donor in a cohort sampled during active COVID-19.

This chain links TRBV19 with TRBJ2-3; 8 bases align to TRBD2. The CDR3 is made up of 17 amino acids. V shed 6 bases, J shed 3 bases, and the junction held 14 bases outside the gene matches. CDR1 is LNHDA and CDR2 is SQIVND in the germline V gene (reference sequence). As DNA, the CDR3 is TGTGCCAGTAGAACTAGCGGACTACCCTACGGAACAGATACGCAGTATTTT. The encoded protein is CASRTSGLPYGTDTQYF.

The chain joins TRBV24-1 to TRBJ2-1; D may be TRBD2 (5 bases). Trimming left V 7 bases short and J 4 bases short, with 10 bases between. The CDR3 spans 13 residues. Germline values: CDR1 KGHDR, CDR2 SFDVKD. CDR3 region: CATSHTSYNEQFF. The CDR3 nucleotides are TGTGCCACCAGCCACACTAGTTACAATGAGCAGTTCTTC.

The rearrangement links TRBV27 to TRBJ2-3, with TRBD2 matching 8 bases. V trimming: 6 bases; J trimming: 1 base; junction bases outside the gene matches: 0. Per germline, CDR1 MNHEY and CDR2 SMNVEV (reference sequence). This CDR3 has 13 amino acids. The CDR3 DNA is TGTGCCAGCAGCGGGGGGGGCACAGATACGCAGTATTTT. Encoded protein: CASSGGGTDTQYF.

This clone was observed once. The chain combines TRBV28 with TRBJ2-2; 7 bases map to TRBD1. The CDR3 is 14 amino acids. Germline-derived CDR1 and CDR2 are MDHEN and SYDVKM. The junction had 2 bases not matched to a gene; V was cut back by 6 bases and J by 1 base. As DNA, the CDR3 is TGTGCCAGCAGGACAGGGTTGAACACCGGGGAGCTGTTTTTT. Its translation is CASRTGLNTGELFF. The full variable domain, its missing parts supplied by reference TRBV28 and TRBJ2-2, is DVKVTQSSRYLVKRTGEKVFLECVQDMDHENMFWYRQDPGLGLRLIYFSYDVKMKEKGDIPEGYSVSREKKERFSLILESASTNQTSMYLCASRTGLNTGELFFGEGSRLTVL.

Regarding this clone: The sample carries other DNA sequences with the same CDR3. The chain links TRBV6-4 to TRBJ2-1; 15 nucleotides align to TRBD2. The V gene's germline CDR1 is MRHNA and CDR2 SNTAGT. The ends lost 2 bases at V and 7 bases at J; junction bases unmatched: 0. CDR3 length: 15 residues. The DNA of the CDR3 is TGTGCCAGCAGTGACGGGACTAGCGGGGGGAATGAGCAGTTCTTC. Translation gives CASSDGTSGGNEQFF.

The chain has TRBV3-1 (or the pseudogene TRBV3-2) and TRBJ2-7; a weak D match, TRBD1 (6 bases). The germline V and J ends were trimmed by 3 bases and 3 bases, with 9 bases remaining between them. CDR3 length equals 13 residues. Germline values: CDR1 LGHDT, CDR2 YNNKEL (reference sequence). The CDR3 nucleotides are TGTGCCAGCAGCCACAGAGGGGGCTACGAGCAGTACTTC. This encodes CASSHRGGYEQYF.

This chain connects TRBV4-2 to TRBJ1-1, with a possible D match to TRBD1 (5 bases). Germline V lookup: CDR1 LGHNA, CDR2 YNFKEQ. This CDR3 is 17 amino acids long. Trimming took 4 bases from V and 7 from J, leaving 25 bases between them. The CDR3 loop is CASSLRMNLRDGGEAFF. CDR3 nucleotide sequence: TGTGCCAGCAGCCTTCGAATGAACCTCCGGGACGGGGGTGAAGCTTTCTTT.

The V gene is TRBV4-3, the J gene TRBJ2-3; no reliable D call. V was pared by 0 bases and J by 3 bases, with 7 bases between. The germline gives CDR1 LGHNA, CDR2 YSLEER. This CDR3 is 14 amino acids long. CDR3 in amino acids: CASSQEQRTDTQYF. DNA for the CDR3: TGCGCCAGCAGCCAAGAGCAGAGGACAGATACGCAGTATTTT.

The chain couples TRBV4-3 to TRBJ2-3; D remains ambiguous. CDR1 and CDR2 from the germline V gene are LGHNA and YSLEER. V was pared by 5 bases and J by 3 bases, with 12 bases between. The CDR3 extends over 14 amino acids. The CDR3 region is CASSFLPQTDTQYF. The CDR3 DNA follows: TGCGCCAGCAGCTTCCTTCCACAAACAGATACGCAGTATTTT.

The chain joins TRBV12-3 or TRBV12-4 to TRBJ2-7; the D is unclear. V lost 4 bases, J lost 5 bases, and 9 bases lay in between. The CDR3 runs to 12 residues. CDR3 amino acids: CASSSARHEQYF. The CDR3 DNA reads as TGTGCCAGCAGTTCTGCGAGGCACGAGCAGTACTTC.

V and J are TRBV19 and TRBJ2-1, with 9 bases that match TRBD2. Germline trimming cut 4 bases from V and 8 bases from J; bases unmatched to any gene: 12. The germline CDR1 and CDR2 sequences are LNHDA and SQIVND (reference sequence). The CDR3 has 16 residues. Written as DNA, the CDR3 is TGTGCCAGTAGTACATTCGACGGGACTAGCTTCCATGAGCAGTTCTTC. Translated, it gives CASSTFDGTSFHEQFF.

The genes are TRBV7-9 and TRBJ1-5, with D hard to call. This CDR3 comprises 12 residues. With 4 bases removed from V and 4 bases from J, the gap between germline ends came to 5 bases. Germline V gene data show CDR1 as SEHNR and CDR2 as FQNEAQ (reference sequence). In nucleotides, the CDR3 is TGTGCCAGCAGCTCCCAGAATCAGCCCCAGCATTTT. Translating gives CASSSQNQPQHF. The whole variable domain, filled in from reference TRBV7-9 and TRBJ1-5, reads DTGVSQNPRHKITKRGQNVTFRCDPISEHNRLYWYRQTLGQGPEFLTYFQNEAQLEKSRLLSDRFSAERPKGSFSTLEIQRTEQGDSAMYLCASSSQNQPQHFGDGTRLSIL.

This clone came up a few times. V is TRBV5-1 and J is TRBJ2-7, with 12 bases matching TRBD2. V gave up 4 bases and J gave up 2 bases; unmatched junction bases: 4. CDR3 length equals 15 residues. Germline CDR1 and CDR2: SGHRS and YFSETQ. CDR3 coding DNA: TGCGCCAGCAGCGGGGCTAGCGGGAGGGCCTACGAGCAGTACTTC. This gives the protein CASSGASGRAYEQYF.

The rearrangement uses TRBV4-3 and TRBJ2-2; no reliable D call. Germline V lookup: CDR1 LGHNA, CDR2 YSLEER. The CDR3 loop spans 15 amino acids. V dropped 2 bases and J dropped 1 base, with 8 bases sitting between them. CDR3 bases: TGCGCCAGCAGCCAAATGGCAGGGAACACCGGGGAGCTGTTTTTT. This gives the protein CASSQMAGNTGELFF.

The V and J genes are TRBV3-1 (or the pseudogene TRBV3-2) and TRBJ2-7, with 7 bases fitting TRBD1. V shed 4 bases and J 5 bases; nucleotides not matched to a gene: 8. Germline CDR1 LGHDT, CDR2 YNNKEL (reference sequence). The CDR3 length is 14 residues. The CDR3 nucleotides are TGTGCCAGCAGCCTCGGACAGGCCTATAACGAGCAGTACTTC. Encoded protein: CASSLGQAYNEQYF.

This chain uses TRBV27 with TRBJ2-1; TRBD2 agrees at 8 bases. The CDR3 length is 15 residues. Germline V gives CDR1 MNHEY, CDR2 SMNVEV (reference sequence). With V trimmed by 2 bases and J by 4 bases, 4 bases remained unmatched. This chain's CDR3 is CASSLGTSGYNEQFF. In DNA, the CDR3 is TGTGCCAGCAGTTTAGGAACTAGCGGTTACAATGAGCAGTTCTTC.

V usage is TRBV30 and J usage is TRBJ1-1; D remains ambiguous. Germline loops: CDR1 GTSNPN, CDR2 SVGIG (reference sequence). The CDR3 covers 14 residues. V dropped 5 bases and J dropped 7 bases, with 20 bases sitting between them. The CDR3 DNA sequence: TGTGCCTGGTCCGGGGTGACATTGGGGTATGAAGCTTTCTTT. Protein product: CAWSGVTLGYEAFF. The full variable domain, with the rest looked up from reference TRBV30 and TRBJ1-1, is SQTIHQWPATLVQPVGSPLSLECTVEGTSNPNLYWYRQAAGRGLQLLFYSVGIGQISSEVPQNLSASRPQDRQFILSSKKLLLSDSGFYLCAWSGVTLGYEAFFGQGTRLTVV.

The chain combines TRBV5-1 with TRBJ1-1, with D tentatively TRBD1 (5 bases). This CDR3 has 15 amino acids. Germline V gene data show CDR1 as SGHRS and CDR2 as YFSETQ. Trimming stripped 4 bases from V and 0 bases from J, with 13 bases between. The CDR3 bases are TGCGCCAGCAGCCTAGGGGCGGGAATGAACACTGAAGCTTTCTTT. Its protein is CASSLGAGMNTEAFF.

The chain has TRBV11-1 and TRBJ2-7, with 8 nucleotides matching TRBD2. The CDR3 spans 12 residues. Germline V gives CDR1 SGHAT, CDR2 FQDESV (reference sequence). V lost 3 bases and J lost 6; bases outside the gene matches: 1. As DNA, the CDR3 is TGTGCCAGCAGCTTTGCGGGGGGCGAGCAGTACTTC. Amino acid sequence: CASSFAGGEQYF.

The J gene is TRBJ1-4, the V gene TRBV9; tentatively, D is TRBD1 (5 bases). Trimming removed 5 bases at V and 3 bases at J, with 17 bases between. Germline V gene sequence: CDR1 SGDLS, CDR2 YYNGEE. This CDR3 region has 16 residues. The CDR3 is CASSAYSGWANEKLFF. CDR3 DNA sequence: TGTGCCAGCAGTGCGTATTCAGGGTGGGCTAATGAAAAACTGTTTTTT. The full variable domain, with the rest looked up from reference TRBV9 and TRBJ1-4, is DSGVTQTPKHLITATGQRVTLRCSPRSGDLSVYWYQQSLDQGLQFLIQYYNGEERAKGNILERFSAQQFPDLHSELNLSSLELGDSALYFCASSAYSGWANEKLFFGSGTQLSVL.

This chain connects TRBV4-1 to TRBJ1-6, with 11 bases lining up with TRBD1. J lost 7 bases, V lost 3 bases, and 5 bases had no gene match. This CDR3 spans 16 amino acids. Germline CDR1 is MGHRA and CDR2 is YSYEKL. The CDR3 loop is CASSQVGTGGNSPLHF. In nucleotides, the CDR3 is TGCGCCAGCAGCCAGGTGGGGACAGGGGGAAATTCACCCCTCCACTTT.

The chain is built from TRBV19 and TRBJ2-2, with TRBD2 matching 7 bases. The CDR3 extends over 12 amino acids. Per the germline V gene, CDR1 is LNHDA and CDR2 is SQIVND (reference sequence). This chain's CDR3 is CVGGKNTGELFF. CDR3 nucleotide sequence: TGTGTCGGGGGGAAAAACACCGGGGAGCTGTTTTTT.

This clone was found a few times. The chain has TRBV5-1 and TRBJ1-6, with D perhaps TRBD1 (5 bases). Deletions cut 1 base from V and 7 bases from J, with 6 bases between. Germline V gene lookup returns CDR1 SGHRS and CDR2 YFSETQ. CDR3 length: 13 residues. Written as DNA, the CDR3 is TGCGCCAGCAGCTTGCGGGGGAATTCACCCCTCCACTTT. It specifies CASSLRGNSPLHF.

This chain uses TRBV27 with TRBJ1-1, with D possibly being TRBD1 (5 bases). The CDR3 loop spans 12 amino acids. Trimming shortened V by 2 bases and J by 9 bases, and 10 bases separated the two germline ends. Germline CDR1 is MNHEY and CDR2 is SMNVEV (reference sequence). CDR3 nucleotides: TGTGCCAGCAGTTTAGGGTCAGGGCAAGCTTTCTTT. Translated, it gives CASSLGSGQAFF.

The V call is TRBV6-6, the J call TRBJ1-1; TRBD1 agrees at 9 bases. Trimming at V came to 4 bases and at J to 3 bases, leaving 3 bases not matched to a gene. The CDR3 has 14 residues. Looked up from germline, CDR1 is MNHNY and CDR2 is SVGAGI (reference sequence). The CDR3, as DNA: TGTGCCAGCAGTTGGGACAGGGCGGACACTGAAGCTTTCTTT. Its protein is CASSWDRADTEAFF.

The gene calls are TRBV7-8 and TRBJ1-1; D is unresolved. V was trimmed by 5 bases and J by 2 bases, leaving 9 bases between them. This CDR3 region has 13 residues. Germline-derived CDR1 and CDR2 are SGHVS and FQNEAQ. The CDR3 protein is CASSQSLNTEAFF. The CDR3 nucleotides read TGTGCCAGCAGCCAAAGCCTAAACACTGAAGCTTTCTTT.

This rearrangement joins TRBV6-2 or TRBV6-3 to TRBJ1-5; TRBD1 aligns across 9 bases. This CDR3 spans 17 amino acids. CDR1 is MNHEY and CDR2 is SVGEGT in the germline V gene. The V and J ends lost 6 bases and 4 bases, in that order; junction bases with no gene match: 13. The CDR3 spells CASSPSPRDRVNQPQHF. The CDR3 coding sequence is TGTGCCAGCAGCCCTTCCCCCCGGGACAGGGTAAATCAGCCCCAGCATTTT.